The 18 T cell receptor beta chains given below trace back to one sample, sequenced in a study of beta chain features in type 1 diabetes. Overall study findings and caveats: When Type 1 diabetes patients were examined, their TCRB CDR3s proved moderately but significantly shorter in all four CD4+ subsets.

Their specific antigens are unknown. The isolated RNA, all of it, was reverse transcribed, so expressed TCRB transcripts were what got sequenced. TCRdb's copy holds only in-frame clones and misses some; the assay was immunoSEQ multiplex PCR. The table records around 600,000 clones, under 15% of them present only once. Sequenced material: naive CD4+ T cells from blood. The source is a young man with type 1 diabetes.

This clone was observed a handful of times. The V call is TRBV7-9, the J call TRBJ1-3, with a tentative D call TRBD1 (6 bases). V shed 2 bases and J shed 0 bases, with 8 bases lying between them. Germline-derived CDR1 and CDR2 are SEHNR and FQNEAQ (reference sequence). CDR3 length equals 15 residues. For the CDR3, the DNA is TGTGCCAGCAGCTTACTGGACAGCTCTGGAAACACCATATATTTT. This sequence encodes CASSLLDSSGNTIYF.

This clone has a handful of counts. The V call is TRBV7-2, the J call TRBJ2-5; no firm D call. Germline CDR1 and CDR2: SGHTA and FQGNSA. This CDR3 comprises 14 residues. With 4 bases removed from V and 3 bases from J, the gap between germline ends came to 12 bases. As DNA, the CDR3 is TGTGCCAGCAGCTCCACTTATACCGAAGAGACCCAGTACTTC. Its translation: CASSSTYTEETQYF.

J is TRBJ2-2 and V is TRBV5-6; weak D call: TRBD2 (5 bases). The CDR3 is 15 amino acids. Trimming pared 5 bases from V and 2 bases from J, leaving 13 bases between. CDR1 is SGHDT, CDR2 YYEEEE, per germline. The CDR3 DNA is TGTGCCAGCAGGACCGGGATCCTTAACACCGGGGAGCTGTTTTTT. Amino acids: CASRTGILNTGELFF.

This clone was counted a few times. The chain has TRBV6-6 and TRBJ1-5, with 9 bases fitting TRBD1. V shed 6 bases and J 6 bases; nucleotides not matched to a gene: 0. CDR1 is MNHNY, CDR2 SVGAGI, per germline (reference sequence). This CDR3 has 12 residues. The DNA for the CDR3 is TGTGCCAGCAGGGACAGGGGTCAGCCCCAGCATTTT. It codes for CASRDRGQPQHF.

The genes are TRBV28 and TRBJ2-7, with D possibly TRBD1 on 6 matching bases. Germline values: CDR1 MDHEN, CDR2 SYDVKM. There are 13 residues in the CDR3. V was clipped by 8 bases and J by 3 bases, with 14 bases between them. The CDR3 nucleotides are TGTGCCAGCGCACTCCAGGGGCTCTACGAGCAGTACTTC. Translating it yields CASALQGLYEQYF. The whole variable domain, filled in from reference TRBV28 and TRBJ2-7, reads DVKVTQSSRYLVKRTGEKVFLECVQDMDHENMFWYRQDPGLGLRLIYFSYDVKMKEKGDIPEGYSVSREKKERFSLILESASTNQTSMYLCASALQGLYEQYFGPGTRLTVT.

The chain uses TRBV28 and TRBJ2-1; D not resolved. V was cut by 7 bases and J by 8 bases, with 15 bases left in between. CDR3 length: 13 residues. CDR1 is MDHEN, CDR2 SYDVKM, per germline. CDR3 in DNA: TGTGCCAGCAACCCGGCGTCAGGCGATGAGCAGTTCTTC. It yields the protein CASNPASGDEQFF. Supplemented by reference TRBV28 and TRBJ2-1, the full variable domain reads DVKVTQSSRYLVKRTGEKVFLECVQDMDHENMFWYRQDPGLGLRLIYFSYDVKMKEKGDIPEGYSVSREKKERFSLILESASTNQTSMYLCASNPASGDEQFFGPGTRLTVL.

The genes are TRBV2 and TRBJ1-2; D ambiguous. The CDR3 is 14 residues long. Trimming stripped 10 bases from V and 0 bases from J, with 15 bases between. CDR1 is SNHLY and CDR2 is FYNNEI in the germline V gene. The CDR3 here is CATLPTETNYGYTF. The CDR3 DNA sequence: TGTGCCACCCTGCCGACGGAGACTAACTATGGCTACACCTTC.

The chain's CDR3 is CASSQELALESSTDTQYF. As DNA, the CDR3 is TGTGCCAGCAGCCAAGAACTAGCCCTCGAGTCTAGCACAGATACGCAGTATTTT. V and J are TRBV7-2 and TRBJ2-3, with D perhaps TRBD2 (6 bases). This CDR3 region has 18 residues. V lost 5 bases, J lost 0 bases, and 21 bases lay in between. Looked up from germline, CDR1 is SGHTA and CDR2 is FQGNSA.

Only a few counts were recorded for this clone. The DNA for the CDR3 is TGTGCCAGCAGTTTATCAGCAGCTAACTATGGCTACACCTTC. Translating gives CASSLSAANYGYTF. The chain carries TRBV27 and TRBJ1-2; D is ambiguous. The CDR3 covers 14 residues. The germline V gene has CDR1 MNHEY and CDR2 SMNVEV (reference sequence). V was shortened by 0 bases and J by 0 bases, with 5 bases between the two germline ends.

On this clone itself: Different DNA sequences within this sample yield the same CDR3. The rearrangement uses TRBV5-1 and TRBJ2-3; no definite D call. The V and J ends lost 4 bases and 0 bases respectively, with 12 bases between them. The CDR3 contains 15 residues. Germline CDR1 and CDR2: SGHRS and YFSETQ. The CDR3 sequence: CASSRTGTSTDTQYF. As DNA, the CDR3 is TGCGCCAGCAGCCGAACGGGCACGAGCACAGATACGCAGTATTTT.

This clone was observed a handful of times. The chain has TRBV29-1 and TRBJ1-2; 7 positions match TRBD1. J was trimmed by 7 bases and V by 5 bases; bases with no gene match: 7. Germline-derived CDR1 and CDR2 are SQVTM and ANQGSEA. The CDR3 runs to 12 residues. The CDR3 DNA reads as TGCAGCGTTCCGGGACAGATCGGTGGCTACACCTTC. It codes for CSVPGQIGGYTF.

This clone has only a few counts. The chain recombines TRBV6-5 with TRBJ1-6; 8 bases fit TRBD1. The V segment lost 10 bases and the J segment 3 bases; nucleotides outside the gene matches: 8. CDR3 length equals 15 residues. From germline, CDR1 is MNHEY and CDR2 SVGAGI. This chain's CDR3 is CATKNTGGYNSPLHF. The CDR3 bases are TGTGCCACCAAGAACACAGGGGGCTATAATTCACCCCTCCACTTT.

Concerning this clone: This sample also contains other DNA sequences that code for the same CDR3. V is TRBV7-9 and J is TRBJ1-4; D remains unclear. This CDR3 has 14 amino acids. V was cut by 8 bases and J by 4 bases, with 14 bases left in between. Per germline, CDR1 SEHNR and CDR2 FQNEAQ (reference sequence). The CDR3 loop reads CASAVTTNNEKLFF. The CDR3 bases are TGTGCCAGCGCGGTGACCACTAATAATGAAAAACTGTTTTTT.

In this sample, this clone turned up a few times. This sequence joins TRBV25-1 and TRBJ1-1; perhaps TRBD1 as D (6 bases). Per the germline V gene, CDR1 is MGHDK and CDR2 is SYGVNS. The CDR3 contains 13 residues. V was clipped by 2 bases and J by 5 bases, with 9 bases between them. CDR3 sequence reads: CASSEQRGTEAFF. In nucleotides, the CDR3 is TGTGCCAGCAGTGAACAGAGGGGGACTGAAGCTTTCTTT.

V and J are TRBV7-6 and TRBJ1-2; D gene uncertain. CDR1 is SGHVS and CDR2 is FNYEAQ in the germline V gene. Between the trimmed V and J ends, which lost 5 bases and 4 bases, there was a span of 11 bases. The CDR3 sequence is 13 residues long. The CDR3 protein is CASSQRRTYGYTF. CDR3 coding DNA: TGTGCCAGCAGCCAAAGACGGACCTATGGCTACACCTTC.

The chain couples TRBV15 to TRBJ2-7; D is perhaps TRBD2 (6 bases). V was trimmed by 5 bases and J by 5 bases, leaving 22 bases between them. CDR1 and CDR2 from the germline V gene are LNHNV and YYDKDF (reference sequence). The CDR3 loop spans 16 amino acids. The CDR3 DNA sequence: TGTGCCACCAGCTCTCGGTGGAGGGCCTCTAGGGACGAGCAGTACTTC. This codes for CATSSRWRASRDEQYF. Full variable domain (missing parts from reference TRBV15 and TRBJ2-7): DAMVIQNPRYQVTQFGKPVTLSCSQTLNHNVMYWYQQKSSQAPKLLFHYYDKDFNNEADTPDNFQSRRPNTSFCFLDIRSPGLGDTAMYLCATSSRWRASRDEQYFGPGTRLTVT.

This clone was seen a few times. The chain couples TRBV14 to TRBJ1-6; TRBD1 agrees at 10 bases. This CDR3 contains 15 residues. V lost 2 bases to trimming and J lost 15 bases; unmatched junction nucleotides: 10. Germline V CDR1 and CDR2: SGHDN, FVKESK. The CDR3 region is CASSQLGTGEGHLHF. CDR3 DNA: TGTGCCAGCAGCCAACTCGGGACAGGGGAGGGACACCTCCACTTT. Full variable domain (rest looked up from reference TRBV14 and TRBJ1-6): EAGVTQFPSHSVIEKGQTVTLRCDPISGHDNLYWYRRVMGKEIKFLLHFVKESKQDESGMPNNRFLAERTGGTYSTLKVQPAELEDSGVYFCASSQLGTGEGHLHFGNGTRLTVT.

V and J are TRBV7-9 and TRBJ2-5, with D perhaps TRBD1 (5 bases). CDR1 is SEHNR and CDR2 is FQNEAQ in the germline V gene (reference sequence). The CDR3 runs to 13 residues. Trimming stripped 7 bases from V and 4 bases from J, with 13 bases between. The CDR3 DNA follows: TGTGCCAGCATAAGGGGCGAAGTAGAGACCCAGTACTTC. It is translated as CASIRGEVETQYF.